This is a list of T cell receptor beta chains from one sample in a study of shared clonotypes between healthy human individuals. Produced via immunoSEQ multiplex PCR; TCRdb's table is partial and in-frame only. This sample carries hundreds of thousands of clones, about 95% of them seen once, and the ten largest clones take 0.11%. The sequencing sample was made of naive CD8+ T cells sorted from blood. The origin of the receptors is a woman under 40 in good health. CDR3s include the opening cysteine and the closing phenylalanine or tryptophan. The D gene is left open where the match is weak. Expanded clones get a size class; other rows say once, few or many, or leave the size out.

v_call: TRBV7-8
d_call: -
clone_size: -
j_call: TRBJ1-4
cdr3_aa: CASSSTADSGEKLFF
cdr3_nt: TGTGCCAGCAGCTCAACCGCTGATAGTGGTGAAAAACTGTTTTTT

v_call: TRBV7-2
d_call: -
clone_size: -
j_call: TRBJ2-3
cdr3_aa: CASSFSSGLSVDTQYF
cdr3_nt: TGTGCCAGCAGCTTCAGTAGCGGCCTGTCCGTAGATACGCAGTATTTT

v_call: TRBV7-9
d_call: -
clone_size: once
j_call: TRBJ2-3
cdr3_aa: CASSPLIAGTDTQYF
cdr3_nt: TGTGCCAGCAGCCCTTTAATCGCCGGCACAGATACGCAGTATTTT

v_call: TRBV15
d_call: -
clone_size: -
j_call: TRBJ1-1
cdr3_aa: CATSAAWNTEAFF
cdr3_nt: TGTGCCACCAGCGCAGCCTGGAACACTGAAGCTTTCTTT

v_call: TRBV15
d_call: TRBD1
clone_size: -
j_call: TRBJ2-7
cdr3_aa: CATSGRQGGDEQYF
cdr3_nt: TGTGCCACCAGCGGAAGACAGGGTGGGGACGAGCAGTACTTC

v_call: TRBV4-1
d_call: TRBD2
clone_size: -
j_call: TRBJ2-7
cdr3_aa: CASSLGTSGWTYEQYF
cdr3_nt: TGCGCCAGCAGCCTCGGGACTAGCGGGTGGACCTACGAGCAGTACTTC

v_call: TRBV6-5
d_call: -
clone_size: -
j_call: TRBJ1-1
cdr3_aa: CASTSNTNTEAFF
cdr3_nt: TGTGCCAGCACCTCGAACACGAACACTGAAGCTTTCTTT

v_call: TRBV7-9
d_call: -
clone_size: -
j_call: TRBJ2-2
cdr3_aa: CASLIQENTGELFF
cdr3_nt: TGTGCCAGCCTAATTCAGGAGAACACCGGGGAGCTGTTTTTT

v_call: TRBV5-5
d_call: -
clone_size: -
j_call: TRBJ2-3
cdr3_aa: CASSLVEAATDTQYF
cdr3_nt: TGTGCCAGCAGCTTGGTGGAGGCAGCAACAGATACGCAGTATTTT

v_call: TRBV10-3
d_call: -
clone_size: -
j_call: TRBJ2-1
cdr3_aa: CAISDVIKLSNEQFF
cdr3_nt: TGTGCCATCAGTGATGTAATTAAGTTGTCCAATGAGCAGTTCTTC

v_call: TRBV5-3
d_call: -
clone_size: -
j_call: TRBJ2-1
cdr3_aa: CARSLTKHNEQFF
cdr3_nt: TGTGCCAGAAGCTTGACTAAACACAATGAGCAGTTCTTC

v_call: TRBV27
d_call: -
clone_size: few
j_call: TRBJ2-3
cdr3_aa: CASSLDTQYF
cdr3_nt: TGTGCCAGCAGTTTAGATACGCAGTATTTT

v_call: TRBV2
d_call: -
clone_size: -
j_call: TRBJ2-5
cdr3_aa: CAVLDRVYQETQYF
cdr3_nt: TGTGCCGTTCTTGACCGCGTGTACCAAGAGACCCAGTACTTC

v_call: TRBV11-2
d_call: -
clone_size: -
j_call: TRBJ1-4
cdr3_aa: CASSLVPGRGGATNEKLFF
cdr3_nt: TGTGCCAGCAGCTTAGTTCCAGGGAGGGGAGGAGCAACTAATGAAAAACTGTTTTTT

v_call: TRBV13
d_call: -
clone_size: -
j_call: TRBJ2-7
cdr3_aa: CASSLSGQYYEQYF
cdr3_nt: TGTGCCAGCAGCTTATCTGGACAATACTACGAGCAGTACTTC

v_call: TRBV5-6
d_call: TRBD1
clone_size: -
j_call: TRBJ2-2
cdr3_aa: CASSLGGQGIDGELFF
cdr3_nt: TGTGCCAGCAGCTTGGGAGGACAGGGGATCGACGGGGAGCTGTTTTTT

v_call: TRBV6-5
d_call: -
clone_size: once
j_call: TRBJ2-7
cdr3_aa: CASSLVHHEQYF
cdr3_nt: TGTGCCAGCAGCCTCGTACACCACGAGCAGTACTTC

v_call: TRBV7-6
d_call: TRBD1
clone_size: -
j_call: TRBJ1-6
cdr3_aa: CASSSLTGGRTPLHF
cdr3_nt: TGTGCCAGCAGCTCGCTGACAGGGGGGAGAACACCCCTCCACTTT

v_call: TRBV10-3
d_call: -
clone_size: -
j_call: TRBJ1-4
cdr3_aa: CAIGDDMATTPTNEKLFF
cdr3_nt: TGTGCCATCGGGGATGATATGGCCACCACTCCAACTAATGAAAAACTGTTTTTT

v_call: TRBV19
d_call: TRBD2
clone_size: once
j_call: TRBJ2-1
cdr3_aa: CASSGWTSGINEQFF
cdr3_nt: TGTGCCAGTAGTGGTTGGACTAGCGGGATCAATGAGCAGTTCTTC

v_call: TRBV5-1
d_call: TRBD1
clone_size: -
j_call: TRBJ2-1
cdr3_aa: CASSDRGSSYNEQFF
cdr3_nt: TGCGCCAGCAGCGACAGGGGAAGCTCCTACAATGAGCAGTTCTTC

v_call: TRBV27
d_call: -
clone_size: -
j_call: TRBJ1-5
cdr3_aa: CASSSPPQPQHF
cdr3_nt: TGTGCCAGCAGTTCACCCCCTCAGCCCCAGCATTTT

v_call: TRBV9
d_call: -
clone_size: once
j_call: TRBJ2-3
cdr3_aa: CASSAGTADADTQYF
cdr3_nt: TGTGCCAGCAGCGCTGGGACGGCGGATGCTGATACGCAGTATTTT

v_call: TRBV5-4
d_call: -
clone_size: -
j_call: TRBJ2-1
cdr3_aa: CASSLFGGNEQFF
cdr3_nt: TGTGCCAGCAGCCTCTTTGGGGGCAATGAGCAGTTCTTC

v_call: TRBV19
d_call: TRBD2
clone_size: -
j_call: TRBJ2-6
cdr3_aa: CATSLAGATGANVLTF
cdr3_nt: TGTGCCACCTCACTAGCGGGAGCTACTGGGGCCAACGTCCTGACTTTC

v_call: TRBV28
d_call: -
clone_size: -
j_call: TRBJ2-1
cdr3_aa: CASSLVEYNEQFF
cdr3_nt: TGTGCCAGCAGTTTAGTAGAATACAATGAGCAGTTCTTC

v_call: TRBV5-6
d_call: -
clone_size: -
j_call: TRBJ2-1
cdr3_aa: CASSYNRAEQFF
cdr3_nt: TGTGCCAGCAGCTATAACAGGGCTGAGCAGTTCTTC

v_call: TRBV27
d_call: TRBD2
clone_size: -
j_call: TRBJ2-1
cdr3_aa: CASSSRTSGPYNEQFF
cdr3_nt: TGTGCCAGCAGTTCCAGGACTAGCGGGCCCTACAATGAGCAGTTCTTC

v_call: TRBV28
d_call: -
clone_size: -
j_call: TRBJ1-2
cdr3_aa: CASSFAGTPLIDGYTF
cdr3_nt: TGTGCCAGCAGTTTCGCCGGGACCCCGTTAATTGATGGCTACACCTTC

v_call: TRBV10-1
d_call: TRBD1
clone_size: -
j_call: TRBJ1-2
cdr3_aa: CASPITDRAASNYGYTF
cdr3_nt: TGCGCCAGCCCCATAACAGACAGGGCAGCTTCTAACTATGGCTACACCTTC